The rows below give T cell receptor beta chains drawn from one sample of a study of cytomegalovirus exposure and HLA in healthy donors. Profiling relied on immunoSEQ multiplex PCR, and the TCRdb table lists in-frame clones only, not all of them. There are roughly 140,000 clones in the sample; over 60% occur only once, and 2% to 2.5% lies in the top ten. Material for sequencing was PBMCs. The receptors here all came from a man aged 40-49 years in good health and CMV-seronegative. Both conserved end residues are part of each CDR3. The D gene is left open where the match is weak. Clone size, where shown, is once, few, many, or a class for clones that have expanded.

j_gene: TRBJ1-3
d_gene: TRBD1
v_gene: TRBV4-1
abundance: -
CDR3aa: CASSPRDSGNTIYF
CDR3nt: TGCGCCAGCAGCCCCCGGGACAGCGGAAACACCATATATTTT

j_gene: TRBJ1-2
d_gene: TRBD1
v_gene: TRBV10-3
abundance: -
CDR3aa: CAISADRVLTF
CDR3nt: TGTGCCATCAGTGCCGACAGGGTTTTAACCTTC

j_gene: TRBJ2-7
d_gene: -
v_gene: TRBV6-5
abundance: -
CDR3aa: CASSPLGGGFYEQYF
CDR3nt: TGTGCCAGCAGCCCCCTTGGGGGAGGCTTTTACGAGCAGTACTTC

j_gene: TRBJ1-3
d_gene: -
v_gene: TRBV5-4
abundance: -
CDR3aa: CASSLRGSSGNTIYF
CDR3nt: TGTGCCAGCAGCTTGAGGGGGAGCTCTGGAAACACCATATATTTT

j_gene: TRBJ1-5
d_gene: -
v_gene: TRBV27
abundance: few
CDR3aa: CASSPAGRARNQPQHF
CDR3nt: TGTGCCAGCAGTCCCGCAGGCAGGGCGCGGAATCAGCCCCAGCATTTT

j_gene: TRBJ2-7
d_gene: -
v_gene: TRBV19
abundance: -
CDR3aa: CASSWAGLNYEQYF
CDR3nt: TGTGCCAGTAGTTGGGCAGGGCTTAACTACGAGCAGTACTTC

j_gene: TRBJ1-1
d_gene: -
v_gene: TRBV7-6
abundance: -
CDR3aa: CASSLAWSTEAFF
CDR3nt: TGTGCCAGCAGCTTAGCATGGAGCACTGAAGCTTTCTTT

j_gene: TRBJ1-4
d_gene: TRBD1
v_gene: TRBV6-5
abundance: -
CDR3aa: CASSSSGTAGEKLFF
CDR3nt: TGTGCCAGCAGTTCGTCCGGGACAGCAGGGGAAAAACTGTTTTTT

j_gene: TRBJ2-6
d_gene: TRBD1
v_gene: TRBV5-1
abundance: few
CDR3aa: CASSRGDREYGANVLTF
CDR3nt: TGCGCCAGCAGCCGGGGGGACAGGGAGTACGGGGCCAACGTCCTGACTTTC

j_gene: TRBJ1-2
d_gene: TRBD1
v_gene: TRBV28
abundance: -
CDR3aa: CATSPRGNYGYTF
CDR3nt: TGTGCCACCAGCCCCAGGGGGAACTATGGCTACACCTTC

j_gene: TRBJ2-5
d_gene: -
v_gene: TRBV6-5
abundance: -
CDR3aa: CASSYSVGEETQYF
CDR3nt: TGTGCCAGCAGTTACTCGGTAGGGGAAGAGACCCAGTACTTC

j_gene: TRBJ2-2
d_gene: -
v_gene: TRBV6-6
abundance: -
CDR3aa: CASGLAGRSTGELFF
CDR3nt: TGTGCCAGCGGGTTGGCCGGCAGGTCCACCGGGGAGCTGTTTTTT

j_gene: TRBJ2-2
d_gene: TRBD2
v_gene: TRBV18
abundance: -
CDR3aa: CASSPATSGGPNTGELFF
CDR3nt: TGTGCCAGCTCACCGGCGACTAGCGGGGGGCCGAACACCGGGGAGCTGTTTTTT

j_gene: TRBJ1-2
d_gene: TRBD1
v_gene: TRBV6-1
abundance: -
CDR3aa: CASSPRDSSGTF
CDR3nt: TGTGCCAGCAGTCCCCGGGACAGTAGCGGCACCTTC

j_gene: TRBJ1-1
d_gene: -
v_gene: TRBV19
abundance: -
CDR3aa: CASSPSGGATEAFF
CDR3nt: TGTGCCAGTAGTCCCTCTGGGGGGGCCACTGAAGCTTTCTTT

j_gene: TRBJ1-4
d_gene: -
v_gene: TRBV28
abundance: -
CDR3aa: CASSPRTASNEKLFF
CDR3nt: TGTGCCAGCAGTCCGAGGACAGCCTCTAATGAAAAACTGTTTTTT

j_gene: TRBJ2-1
d_gene: -
v_gene: TRBV6-1
abundance: -
CDR3aa: CASRGAYNEQFF
CDR3nt: TGTGCCAGCAGAGGAGCCTACAATGAGCAGTTCTTC

j_gene: TRBJ1-2
d_gene: TRBD1
v_gene: TRBV5-1
abundance: few
CDR3aa: CASIGDRGVYGYTF
CDR3nt: TGCGCCAGCATAGGAGACAGGGGAGTCTATGGCTACACCTTC

j_gene: TRBJ2-3
d_gene: TRBD2
v_gene: TRBV28
abundance: -
CDR3aa: CASSGASGSATQYF
CDR3nt: TGTGCCAGCAGCGGGGCCAGCGGGAGTGCTACGCAGTATTTT

j_gene: TRBJ1-1
d_gene: TRBD1
v_gene: TRBV6-6
abundance: once
CDR3aa: CASSYRGYATEAFF
CDR3nt: TGTGCCAGCAGCTACAGGGGGTATGCCACTGAAGCTTTCTTT

j_gene: TRBJ1-2
d_gene: -
v_gene: TRBV4-1
abundance: few
CDR3aa: CASSQGVGDLVGYTF
CDR3nt: TGCGCCAGCAGCCAAGGGGTAGGGGACTTGGTGGGCTACACCTTC

j_gene: TRBJ2-7
d_gene: TRBD2
v_gene: TRBV5-1
abundance: few
CDR3aa: CASSLAPSGTTYEQYF
CDR3nt: TGCGCCAGCAGCTTGGCCCCCTCGGGGACTACCTACGAGCAGTACTTC

j_gene: TRBJ2-2
d_gene: -
v_gene: TRBV7-9
abundance: -
CDR3aa: CASSLGDIGTGELFF
CDR3nt: TGTGCCAGCAGCTTAGGGGACATCGGCACCGGGGAGCTGTTTTTT

j_gene: TRBJ2-1
d_gene: TRBD2
v_gene: TRBV13
abundance: -
CDR3aa: CASSFGAGGVNEQFF
CDR3nt: TGTGCCAGCAGCTTCGGGGCGGGGGGGGTCAATGAGCAGTTCTTC

j_gene: TRBJ1-1
d_gene: TRBD1
v_gene: TRBV27
abundance: once
CDR3aa: CASSPGGWYAFF
CDR3nt: TGTGCCAGCAGTCCAGGGGGCTGGTATGCTTTCTTT

j_gene: TRBJ2-5
d_gene: -
v_gene: TRBV5-1
abundance: -
CDR3aa: CASSSGPGIETQYF
CDR3nt: TGCGCCAGCAGCTCCGGTCCAGGTATTGAGACCCAGTACTTC

j_gene: TRBJ2-2
d_gene: TRBD2
v_gene: TRBV7-6
abundance: -
CDR3aa: CASSRGGTGELFF
CDR3nt: TGTGCCAGCAGCCGGGGGGGGACCGGGGAGCTGTTTTTT

j_gene: TRBJ1-1
d_gene: -
v_gene: TRBV28
abundance: -
CDR3aa: CASTLRGTPGGPTEAFF
CDR3nt: TGTGCCAGCACCTTAAGGGGGACCCCGGGCGGTCCGACTGAAGCTTTCTTT

j_gene: TRBJ2-5
d_gene: TRBD1
v_gene: TRBV4-3
abundance: -
CDR3aa: CASSRPSDRVLQETQYF
CDR3nt: TGCGCCAGCAGCCGACCCTCGGACAGGGTATTGCAAGAGACCCAGTACTTC

j_gene: TRBJ2-3
d_gene: -
v_gene: TRBV7-8
abundance: -
CDR3aa: CASSLGRGGHTDTQYF
CDR3nt: TGTGCCAGCAGCTTAGGTAGGGGGGGACACACAGATACGCAGTATTTT

j_gene: TRBJ2-5
d_gene: TRBD2
v_gene: TRBV30
abundance: -
CDR3aa: CAWNYGGGTQYF
CDR3nt: TGTGCCTGGAACTATGGCGGGGGGACCCAGTACTTC

j_gene: TRBJ2-2
d_gene: TRBD2
v_gene: TRBV7-2
abundance: -
CDR3aa: CASSPLGTSGLGGELFF
CDR3nt: TGTGCCAGCAGCCCCCTAGGGACTAGCGGGCTAGGCGGGGAGCTGTTTTTT

j_gene: TRBJ1-1
d_gene: -
v_gene: TRBV29-1
abundance: few
CDR3aa: CSVGGRGVGTEAFF
CDR3nt: TGCAGCGTTGGAGGCAGGGGAGTAGGCACTGAAGCTTTCTTT

j_gene: TRBJ1-1
d_gene: -
v_gene: TRBV7-6
abundance: -
CDR3aa: CASSLASDREAFF
CDR3nt: TGTGCCAGCAGCTTAGCAAGTGACAGAGAAGCTTTCTTT

j_gene: TRBJ2-7
d_gene: -
v_gene: TRBV6-1
abundance: -
CDR3aa: CASSEARYEQYF
CDR3nt: TGTGCCAGCAGTGAAGCGCGGTACGAGCAGTACTTC

j_gene: TRBJ2-7
d_gene: TRBD2
v_gene: TRBV4-3
abundance: -
CDR3aa: CASSQASGGSSHEQYF
CDR3nt: TGCGCCAGCAGCCAGGCATCGGGCGGGAGTAGCCACGAGCAGTACTTC

j_gene: TRBJ2-6
d_gene: -
v_gene: TRBV14
abundance: few
CDR3aa: CASSRASGANVLTF
CDR3nt: TGTGCCAGCAGTAGAGCTTCTGGGGCCAACGTCCTGACTTTC